The 13 T cell receptor beta chains presented below share a single source sample, sequenced in a study of T cell repertoires in cytomegalovirus infection. These TCRs are of unknown antigen specificity. Each CDR3 protein gets one entry after TCRdb re-called the reads with MiXCR. The top ten clones hold about 55% of a sample with over 45,000 distinct CDR3 sequences, roughly a fifth of them seen once. The source material was CD8+ T cells from cultured PBMCs, sampled from culture after CMV antigen stimulation. These receptors were obtained from a human donor in good health (CMV status not recorded). Some clones in this sample may be carry-over from other donors' samples.

In its sample, this clonotype was seen a few times. The chain recombines TRBV24-1 with TRBJ2-3; 9 nucleotides line up with TRBD1. Trimming took 1 base from V and 2 from J; bases not matched to a gene: 3. This CDR3 contains 16 residues. CDR1 is KGHDR and CDR2 is SFDVKD in the germline V gene. The CDR3: CATSDLGQGSTDTQYF. DNA of the CDR3: TGTGCCACCAGTGATTTAGGACAGGGGTCCACAGATACGCAGTATTTT.

This clonotype was seen only a few times. The chain combines TRBV27 with TRBJ2-2, with TRBD2 matching over 9 bases. The trim removed 5 bases at V and 5 bases at J, leaving 18 bases unmatched. The CDR3 has 19 amino acids. The germline gives CDR1 MNHEY, CDR2 SMNVEV (reference sequence). CDR3 protein: CASSPPLGSAGGGTGELFF. As DNA, the CDR3 is TGTGCCAGCAGTCCCCCCCTCGGTTCCGCGGGAGGGGGGACCGGGGAGCTGTTTTTT.

This clonotype was seen a handful of times. This chain connects TRBV19 to TRBJ2-3; the match to TRBD1 covers 9 bases. Germline V gene sequence: CDR1 LNHDA, CDR2 SQIVND (reference sequence). V shed 4 bases and J 4 bases; nucleotides not matched to a gene: 3. The CDR3 is 14 residues long. CDR3 DNA: TGTGCCAGTAGTAAGGGACAGGGTGCAGATACGCAGTATTTT. Translating it yields CASSKGQGADTQYF. Looking up the rest from reference TRBV19 and TRBJ2-3 gives the full variable domain: DGGITQSPKYLFRKEGQNVTLSCEQNLNHDAMYWYRQDPGQGLRLIYYSQIVNDFQKGDIAEGYSVSREKKESFPLTVTSAQKNPTAFYLCASSKGQGADTQYFGPGTRLTVL.

This clonotype has only a few counts. The CDR3 here is CASSYQGQAGDTQYF. CDR3 bases: TGTGCCAGCAGTTACCAAGGACAGGCGGGAGATACGCAGTATTTT. V and J are TRBV6-6 and TRBJ2-3; 7 bases line up with TRBD1. The V gene end was trimmed by 2 bases and the J gene end by 5 bases; junction bases not matched to a gene: 7. Germline CDR1 MNHNY, CDR2 SVGAGI (reference sequence). This CDR3 contains 15 residues.

As DNA, the CDR3 is TGTGCCAGCAGTTATGTCAGCACAGATACGCAGTATTTT. Translation gives CASSYVSTDTQYF. The rearrangement uses TRBV6-2 or TRBV6-3 and TRBJ2-3, with D uncertain. The CDR3 length is 13 residues. V was shortened by 3 bases and J by 0 bases, with 4 bases between the two germline ends. CDR1 MNHEY and CDR2 SVGEGT come from the germline V gene.

This chain links TRBV6-2 or TRBV6-3 with TRBJ2-1; D gene ambiguous. The length of the CDR3 is 14 residues. Germline V gene data show CDR1 as MNHEY and CDR2 as SVGEGT. Trimming pared 5 bases from V and 0 bases from J, leaving 8 bases between. The CDR3 sequence is CASSPRSSYNEQFF. In DNA, the CDR3 is TGTGCCAGCAGTCCAAGGAGCTCCTACAATGAGCAGTTCTTC.

This clonotype showed up many times. The chain has TRBV7-2 and TRBJ1-3; no clear D. Germline V gene lookup returns CDR1 SGHTA and CDR2 FQGNSA. V was shortened by 6 bases and J by 0 bases, with 9 bases between the two germline ends. The CDR3 is made up of 14 amino acids. Written as DNA, the CDR3 is TGTGCCAGCAGTTACAAGGTCTCTGGAAACACCATATATTTT. It codes for CASSYKVSGNTIYF.

This clonotype showed up just a few times. The V gene is TRBV6-2 or TRBV6-3, the J gene TRBJ2-1; 11 nucleotides line up with TRBD1. This CDR3 is built from 24 residues. Trimming took 0 bases from V and 0 from J; bases not matched to a gene: 22. The germline CDR1 and CDR2 sequences are MNHEY and SVGEGT. The CDR3: CASSYSTWGPGQGVRDSSYNEQFF. In DNA, the CDR3 is TGTGCCAGCAGTTACTCGACGTGGGGTCCGGGACAGGGGGTACGGGACAGCTCCTACAATGAGCAGTTCTTC.

The rearrangement joins TRBV19 to TRBJ2-2; TRBD1 might be the D (6 bases). The CDR3 loop spans 16 amino acids. Trimming cost V 10 bases and J 1 base, with 19 bases left between them. Germline V gene sequence: CDR1 LNHDA, CDR2 SQIVND (reference sequence). Written as DNA, the CDR3 is TGTGCCACCCTTGCTGAGCCGGGACAGAACACCGGGGAGCTGTTTTTT. Protein sequence: CATLAEPGQNTGELFF.

This clonotype showed up many times. The rearrangement joins TRBV4-1 to TRBJ2-2; a possible D gene is TRBD2 (5 bases). The CDR3 is 17 amino acids. Germline V gene lookup returns CDR1 MGHRA and CDR2 YSYEKL. V lost 0 bases, J lost 5 bases, and 16 bases lay in between. In DNA, the CDR3 is TGCGCCAGCAGCCAAGAAGAAGCGGCAGCTCTGACCGGGGAGCTGTTTTTT. Its protein product is CASSQEEAAALTGELFF.

V usage is TRBV7-9 and J usage is TRBJ2-5, with TRBD1 as a possible D gene (6 bases). The CDR3 has 15 residues. Germline CDR1 is SEHNR and CDR2 is FQNEAQ (reference sequence). V lost 3 bases and J lost 2, with 13 bases in between. CDR3 DNA: TGTGCCAGCAGCTTTCGGCAGGGGCAACAAGAGACCCAGTACTTC. Translation gives CASSFRQGQQETQYF. Together with reference TRBV7-9 and TRBJ2-5, the CDR3 gives the full variable domain: DTGVSQNPRHKITKRGQNVTFRCDPISEHNRLYWYRQTLGQGPEFLTYFQNEAQLEKSRLLSDRFSAERPKGSFSTLEIQRTEQGDSAMYLCASSFRQGQQETQYFGPGTRLLVL.

This clonotype was found many times. The gene calls are TRBV7-8 and TRBJ2-1; D is unclear. Trimming removed 3 bases at V and 4 bases at J, with 19 bases between. This CDR3 contains 17 residues. CDR1 is SGHVS, CDR2 FQNEAQ, per germline. This CDR3 reads CASSLGPRAGPYNEQFF. The CDR3 DNA reads as TGTGCCAGCAGCTTGGGTCCTAGAGCCGGTCCGTACAATGAGCAGTTCTTC.

Only a few counts were recorded for this clonotype. The chain has TRBV6-5 and TRBJ2-7; tentative D call: TRBD2 (6 bases). Trimming took 7 bases from V and 6 from J, leaving 13 bases between them. The CDR3 covers 12 residues. Germline V CDR1 and CDR2: MNHEY, SVGAGI. This CDR3 is CASKVGSGEQYF. CDR3 DNA sequence: TGTGCCAGCAAGGTCGGGAGCGGCGAGCAGTACTTC.